The T cell receptor (beta chain) described here comes from a study of blood T cells in healthy people across ages. A sample-barcoded 5' primer and a J-beta primer mix were used in a second PCR of about 7 to 12 cycles. TCRdb recomputed calls from the 5' RACE reads with MiXCR, one row per CDR3 protein. The profile covers just under 550,000 distinct CDR3 sequences, with less than 25% appearing a single time and 8.7% taken by the ten largest. V was shortened by 8 bases and J by 3 bases, with 14 bases between the two germline ends. The CDR3 covers 13 residues. Germline V gene lookup returns CDR1 MNHEY and CDR2 SVGAGI. The sample was also reused in another study, on T cells of mothers and their children.

The receptor was derived from a boy under 18 in good health. Sequenced: blood. The J gene is TRBJ2-7, the V gene TRBV6-5; D not resolved. This CDR3 is CASASRADYEQYF. In nucleotides, the CDR3 is TGTGCCAGCGCCAGTCGAGCCGACTACGAGCAGTACTTC.